This TCR beta chain was recorded in a study of blood T cell repertoires in COVID-19. About the research overall: From the United States, Italy and Spain came samples of acute and convalescent COVID-19. Sample material is recorded as cDNA or gDNA derived from T cells, B-cell-depleted T cells, or PBMCs.

V was trimmed by 3 bases and J by 1 base, leaving 17 bases between them. Looked up from germline, CDR1 is DFQATT and CDR2 is SNEGSKA (reference sequence). The CDR3 has 16 residues. In the authors' workflow: Researchers report that nucleated cell counts were estimated from reference gene primer amplification. Using immunoSEQ multiplex PCR, the repertoire was profiled, and TCRdb retains in-frame clones only, with some absent. V and J calls and clone size are given by that table; D and trimming were obtained from the DNA. Seen here are around 300,000 clones, 65% to 90% observed once, and the top ten hold around 7.2%.

The TCR originated in a human donor in a cohort sampled during active COVID-19. Sample: peripheral blood. The chain joins TRBV20-1 to TRBJ2-3; tentatively, D is TRBD2 (7 bases). Written as DNA, the CDR3 is TGCAGTGCTAGTGAAGGCGGGGGCCCCGGCACAGATACGCAGTATTTT. Translated: CSASEGGGPGTDTQYF.